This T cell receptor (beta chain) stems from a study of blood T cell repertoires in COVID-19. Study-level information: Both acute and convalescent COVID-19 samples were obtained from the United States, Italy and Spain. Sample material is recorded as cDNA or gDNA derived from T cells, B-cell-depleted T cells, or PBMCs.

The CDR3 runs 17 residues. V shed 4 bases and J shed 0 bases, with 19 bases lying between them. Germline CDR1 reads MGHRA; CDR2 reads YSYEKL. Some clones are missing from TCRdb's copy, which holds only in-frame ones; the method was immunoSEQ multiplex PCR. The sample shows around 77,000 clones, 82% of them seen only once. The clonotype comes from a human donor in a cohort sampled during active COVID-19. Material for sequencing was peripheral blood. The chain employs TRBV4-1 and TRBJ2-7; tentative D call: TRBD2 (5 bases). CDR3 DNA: TGCGCCAGCAGCCTAGAGGGCCCAGGTGCTTTCTCCTACGAGCAGTACTTC. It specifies CASSLEGPGAFSYEQYF.